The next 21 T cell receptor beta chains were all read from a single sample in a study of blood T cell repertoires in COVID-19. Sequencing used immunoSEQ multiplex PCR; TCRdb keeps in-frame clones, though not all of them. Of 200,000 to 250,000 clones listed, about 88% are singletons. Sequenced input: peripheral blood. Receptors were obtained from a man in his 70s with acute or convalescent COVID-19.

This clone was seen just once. CDR3 amino acids: CASSINGLAGATQYF. The CDR3 DNA reads as TGTGCCAGTAGTATCAATGGGCTAGCGGGAGCTACGCAGTATTTT. The chain is built from TRBV19 and TRBJ2-3; the match to TRBD2 covers 10 bases. This CDR3 spans 15 amino acids. CDR1 and CDR2 from the germline V gene are LNHDA and SQIVND (reference sequence). V was clipped by 3 bases and J by 8 bases; unmatched bases: 8. The whole variable domain, remainder taken from reference TRBV19 and TRBJ2-3, is DGGITQSPKYLFRKEGQNVTLSCEQNLNHDAMYWYRQDPGQGLRLIYYSQIVNDFQKGDIAEGYSVSREKKESFPLTVTSAQKNPTAFYLCASSINGLAGATQYFGPGTRLTVL.

The DNA for the CDR3 is TGCGCCAGCAGCCAAGATATCCAGGGCTATTTTAACTATGGCTACACCTTC. Amino acids: CASSQDIQGYFNYGYTF. V usage is TRBV4-3 and J usage is TRBJ1-2; D perhaps matches TRBD1 (5 bases). The CDR3 is 17 amino acids. V was clipped by 0 bases and J by 1 base, with 15 bases between them. In germline, CDR1 is LGHNA, CDR2 YSLEER.

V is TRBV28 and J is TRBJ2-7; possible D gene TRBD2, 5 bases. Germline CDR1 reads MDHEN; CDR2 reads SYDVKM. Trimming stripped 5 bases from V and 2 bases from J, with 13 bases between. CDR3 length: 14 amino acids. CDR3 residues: CASSATGITYEQYF. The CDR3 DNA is TGTGCCAGCAGTGCCACCGGGATAACCTACGAGCAGTACTTC.

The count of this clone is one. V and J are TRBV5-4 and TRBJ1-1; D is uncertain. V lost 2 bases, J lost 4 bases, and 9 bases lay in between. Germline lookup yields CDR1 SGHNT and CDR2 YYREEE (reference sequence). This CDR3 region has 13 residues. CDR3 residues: CASSFAGSTEAFF. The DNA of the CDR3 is TGTGCCAGCAGCTTCGCAGGCTCCACTGAAGCTTTCTTT.

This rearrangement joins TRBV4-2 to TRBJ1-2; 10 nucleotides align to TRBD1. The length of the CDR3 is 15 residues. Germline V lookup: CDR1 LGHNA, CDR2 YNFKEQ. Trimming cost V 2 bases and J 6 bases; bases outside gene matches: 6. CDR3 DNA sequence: TGTGCCAGCAGCCAAAGGGACAGGGGAGGAGATGGCTACACCTTC. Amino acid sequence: CASSQRDRGGDGYTF.

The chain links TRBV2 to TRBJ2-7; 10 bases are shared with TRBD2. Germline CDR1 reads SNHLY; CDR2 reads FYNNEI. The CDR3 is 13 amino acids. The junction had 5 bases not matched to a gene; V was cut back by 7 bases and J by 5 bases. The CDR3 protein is CASKVLAGDEQYF. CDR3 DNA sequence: TGTGCCAGCAAAGTCCTAGCGGGAGACGAGCAGTACTTC.

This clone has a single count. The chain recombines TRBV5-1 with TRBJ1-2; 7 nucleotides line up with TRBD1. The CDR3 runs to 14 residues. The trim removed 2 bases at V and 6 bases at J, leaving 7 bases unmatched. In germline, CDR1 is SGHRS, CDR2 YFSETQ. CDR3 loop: CASSFGQERNGYTF. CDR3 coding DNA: TGCGCCAGCAGCTTCGGACAGGAGCGGAATGGCTACACCTTC.

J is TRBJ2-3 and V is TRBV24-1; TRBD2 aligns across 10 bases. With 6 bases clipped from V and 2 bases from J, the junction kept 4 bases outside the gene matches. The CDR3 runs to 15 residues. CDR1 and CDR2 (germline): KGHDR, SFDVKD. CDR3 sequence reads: CATSPTSGDTDTQYF. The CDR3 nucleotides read TGTGCCACCAGTCCTACTAGCGGGGACACAGATACGCAGTATTTT.

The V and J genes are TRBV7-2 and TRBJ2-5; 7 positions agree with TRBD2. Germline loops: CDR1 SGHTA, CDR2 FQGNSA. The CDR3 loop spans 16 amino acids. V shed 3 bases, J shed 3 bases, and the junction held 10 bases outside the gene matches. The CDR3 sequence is CASSFDGGGTKETQYF. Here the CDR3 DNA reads TGTGCCAGCAGCTTCGATGGCGGGGGTACCAAAGAGACCCAGTACTTC.

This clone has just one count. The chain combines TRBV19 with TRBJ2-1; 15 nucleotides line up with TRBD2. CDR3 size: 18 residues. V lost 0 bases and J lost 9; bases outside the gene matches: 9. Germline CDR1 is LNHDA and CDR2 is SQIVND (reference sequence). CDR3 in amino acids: CASSIDQRTSGRAVEQFF. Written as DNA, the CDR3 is TGTGCCAGTAGTATAGATCAAAGGACTAGCGGGAGGGCCGTTGAGCAGTTCTTC.

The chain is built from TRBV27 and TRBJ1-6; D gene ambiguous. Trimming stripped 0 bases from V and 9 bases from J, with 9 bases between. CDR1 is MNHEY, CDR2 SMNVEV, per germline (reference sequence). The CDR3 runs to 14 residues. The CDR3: CASSLSRSSSPLHF. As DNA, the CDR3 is TGTGCCAGCAGTTTATCTAGATCGAGTTCACCCCTCCACTTT.

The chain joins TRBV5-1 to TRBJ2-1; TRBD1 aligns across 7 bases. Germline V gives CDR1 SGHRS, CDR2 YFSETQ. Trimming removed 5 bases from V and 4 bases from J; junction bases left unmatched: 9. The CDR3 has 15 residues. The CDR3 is CASRYPGTAYNEQFF. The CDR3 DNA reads TGCGCCAGCAGGTACCCGGGGACAGCTTACAATGAGCAGTTCTTC.

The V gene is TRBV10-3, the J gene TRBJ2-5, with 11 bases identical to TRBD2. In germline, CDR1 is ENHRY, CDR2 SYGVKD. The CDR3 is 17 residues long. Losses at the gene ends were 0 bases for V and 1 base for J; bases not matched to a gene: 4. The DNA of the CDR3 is TGTGCCATCAGTGAGTCGCCGACTAGCGGGGCCCAAGAGACCCAGTACTTC. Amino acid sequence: CAISESPTSGAQETQYF.

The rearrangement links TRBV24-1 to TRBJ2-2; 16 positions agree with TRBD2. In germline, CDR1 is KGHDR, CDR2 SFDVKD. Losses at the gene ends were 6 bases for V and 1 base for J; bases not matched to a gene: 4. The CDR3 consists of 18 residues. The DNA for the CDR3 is TGTGCCACCAGTACCGGGACTAGCGGGAGGGGGAACACCGGGGAGCTGTTTTTT. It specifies CATSTGTSGRGNTGELFF.

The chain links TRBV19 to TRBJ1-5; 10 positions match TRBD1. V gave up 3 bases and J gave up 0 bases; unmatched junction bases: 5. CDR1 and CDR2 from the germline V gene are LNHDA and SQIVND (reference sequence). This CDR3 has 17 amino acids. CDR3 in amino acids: CASSIGTGDHSNQPQHF. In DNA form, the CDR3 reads TGTGCCAGTAGTATCGGGACAGGGGATCATAGCAATCAGCCCCAGCATTTT.

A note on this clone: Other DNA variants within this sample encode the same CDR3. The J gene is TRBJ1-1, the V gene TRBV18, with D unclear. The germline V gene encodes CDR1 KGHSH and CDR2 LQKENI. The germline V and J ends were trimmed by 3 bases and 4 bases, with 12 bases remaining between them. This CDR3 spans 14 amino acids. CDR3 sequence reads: CASSPSAVPTEAFF. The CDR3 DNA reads TGTGCCAGCTCACCGTCCGCAGTCCCCACTGAAGCTTTCTTT.

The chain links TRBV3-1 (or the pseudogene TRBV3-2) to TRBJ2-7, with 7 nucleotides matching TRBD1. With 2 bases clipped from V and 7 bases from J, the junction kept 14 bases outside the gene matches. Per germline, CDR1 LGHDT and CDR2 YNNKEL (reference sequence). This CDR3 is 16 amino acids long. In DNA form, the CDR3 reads TGTGCCAGCAGCCAACCCCAGGGGGTTGGTCTTATGGAGCAGTACTTC. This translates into CASSQPQGVGLMEQYF.

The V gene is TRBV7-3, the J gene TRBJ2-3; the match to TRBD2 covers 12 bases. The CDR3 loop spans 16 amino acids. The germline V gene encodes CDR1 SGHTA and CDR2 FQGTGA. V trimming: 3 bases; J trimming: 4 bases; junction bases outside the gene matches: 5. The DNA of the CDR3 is TGTGCCAGCAGCTTCCTAGCGGGAGGGCCAGCAGATACGCAGTATTTT. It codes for CASSFLAGGPADTQYF.

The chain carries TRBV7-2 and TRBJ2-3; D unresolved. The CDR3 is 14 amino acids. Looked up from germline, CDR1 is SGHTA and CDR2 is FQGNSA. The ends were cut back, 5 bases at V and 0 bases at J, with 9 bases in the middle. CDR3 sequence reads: CASSIWASTDTQYF. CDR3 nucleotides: TGTGCCAGCAGCATCTGGGCTAGCACAGATACGCAGTATTTT.

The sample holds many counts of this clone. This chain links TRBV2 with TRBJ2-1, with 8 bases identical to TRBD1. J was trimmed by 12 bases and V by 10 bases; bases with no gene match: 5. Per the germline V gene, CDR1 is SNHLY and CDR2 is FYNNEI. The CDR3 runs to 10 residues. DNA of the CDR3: TGTGCCATACTGGACAGGGTGCAGTTCTTC. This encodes CAILDRVQFF.

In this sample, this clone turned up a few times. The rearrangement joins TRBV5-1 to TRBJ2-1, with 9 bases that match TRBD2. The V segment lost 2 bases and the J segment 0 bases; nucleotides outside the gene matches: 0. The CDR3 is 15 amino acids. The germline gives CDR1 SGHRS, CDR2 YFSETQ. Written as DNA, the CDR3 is TGCGCCAGCAGCTTTAGCGGGAGCTCCTACAATGAGCAGTTCTTC. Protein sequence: CASSFSGSSYNEQFF.